This TCR beta chain was obtained from a study of shared clonotypes between healthy human individuals. The method was immunoSEQ multiplex PCR; TCRdb's version includes in-frame clones alone and lacks a portion of them. The profile shows roughly 2 million clones, 90% to 96% of them singletons. The CDR3 sequence is 16 residues long. With 0 bases removed from V and 2 bases from J, the gap between germline ends came to 12 bases. Germline-derived CDR1 and CDR2 are SGDLS and YYNGEE. The sequencing input was naive CD4+ T cells sorted from blood. The subset is: CD45RA+ positively selected. The chain employs TRBV9 and TRBJ2-1, with TRBD1 as a possible D gene (6 bases). The receptor was derived from a young man in good health. The CDR3 DNA follows: TGTGCCAGCAGCGTAGGTCTGGGGGCGACCTACAATGAGCAGTTCTTC. It encodes CASSVGLGATYNEQFF.